This TCR beta chain was recovered during a study of CD8+CD57+ T cells in acquired aplastic anemia. The patients chosen for sequencing had shown expansion of CD8+CD57+ cells (detected by flow cytometry). It was genomic DNA that served as the template for profiling TCR beta VDJ and CDR3. MiXCR, run by TCRdb on the reads, gives a single entry per CDR3 protein. The sample shows under 250,000 distinct CDR3 sequences, 65% of them seen only once. The sequenced sample consisted of sorted CD4+, CD8+, or CD8+CD57+ T cells (not recorded which) from PBMCs. The receptor was derived from a human donor with aplastic anemia.

CDR3 nucleotides: TGTGCCATCGGAGGACGTACCGATGAAGCTTTCTTT. Translating gives CAIGGRTDEAFF. V gene TRBV10-3 combines with J gene TRBJ1-1; D is uncertain. Deletions cut 8 bases from V and 7 bases from J, with 14 bases between. Germline loops: CDR1 ENHRY, CDR2 SYGVKD. CDR3 length: 12 residues.